The 20 T cell receptor beta chains below come from one sample, sequenced in a study of blood T cell repertoires in COVID-19. The data were produced by immunoSEQ multiplex PCR, yet TCRdb's version contains in-frame clones alone and is incomplete. This table has about 210,000 clones, 83% appearing once. The source material was peripheral blood. The source of these receptors is a woman aged 40 to 55 with active or convalescent COVID-19.

V and J are TRBV23-1 and TRBJ1-5, with 8 bases fitting TRBD1. TRBV23-1 is recorded as an ORF, its role being uncertain. With V trimmed by 0 bases and J by 0 bases, 10 bases remained unmatched. This CDR3 has 19 amino acids. The CDR3 DNA follows: TGCGCCAGCAGTCAATCGGTTGGGGACAGGCTATATAGCAATCAGCCCCAGCATTTT. This translates into CASSQSVGDRLYSNQPQHF.

A few counts support this clone. This chain joins TRBV19 and TRBJ1-4; 8 nucleotides align to TRBD1. The CDR3 runs 14 residues. Germline assignment: CDR1 LNHDA and CDR2 SQIVND (reference sequence). J lost 4 bases, V lost 4 bases, and 2 bases had no gene match. Here the CDR3 DNA reads TGTGCCAGTAGTACCGACAGGGGTAATGAAAAACTGTTTTTT. This gives the protein CASSTDRGNEKLFF. The full variable domain, its missing parts supplied by reference TRBV19 and TRBJ1-4, is DGGITQSPKYLFRKEGQNVTLSCEQNLNHDAMYWYRQDPGQGLRLIYYSQIVNDFQKGDIAEGYSVSREKKESFPLTVTSAQKNPTAFYLCASSTDRGNEKLFFGSGTQLSVL.

Note on this clone: A junction boundary mismatches the germline segment, possibly from a read error. The V call is TRBV15, the J call TRBJ2-4; 8 bases fit TRBD2. Germline assignment: CDR1 LNHNV and CDR2 YYDKDF (reference sequence). This CDR3 has 14 amino acids. The CDR3 protein is CATRRGGTSGIQYF. In nucleotides, the CDR3 is TGTGCCACCAGGAGAGGGGGAACTAGCGGTATTCAGTACTTC.

The chain has TRBV6-5 and TRBJ2-3; TRBD2 aligns across 8 bases. This CDR3 region has 14 residues. The junction had 8 bases not matched to a gene; V was cut back by 5 bases and J by 7 bases. Germline V lookup: CDR1 MNHEY, CDR2 SVGAGI. The CDR3 here is CASSRGLVGNTQYF. Written as DNA, the CDR3 is TGTGCCAGCAGTAGGGGACTAGTGGGGAATACGCAGTATTTT.

This sequence joins TRBV29-1 and TRBJ1-2, with 7 bases that match TRBD1. The CDR3 loop spans 16 amino acids. Trimming at V came to 0 bases and at J to 4 bases, leaving 11 bases not matched to a gene. Germline V CDR1 and CDR2: SQVTM, ANQGSEA. DNA for the CDR3: TGCAGCGTTGAAGAACCAACAGGGGTCCTCTCCTATGGCTACACCTTC. As protein: CSVEEPTGVLSYGYTF. The full variable domain, with the rest looked up from reference TRBV29-1 and TRBJ1-2, is SAVISQKPSRDICQRGTSLTIQCQVDSQVTMMFWYRQQPGQSLTLIATANQGSEATYESGFVIDKFPISRPNLTFSTLTVSNMSPEDSSIYLCSVEEPTGVLSYGYTFGSGTRLTVV.

V gene TRBV6-2 or TRBV6-3 combines with J gene TRBJ2-5; possibly TRBD1 for D (7 bases). This CDR3 spans 16 amino acids. Germline CDR1 MNHEY, CDR2 SVGEGT. The V gene lost 2 bases and the J gene lost 5 bases, with 18 bases spanning the gap. In DNA, the CDR3 is TGTGCCAGCAGTTACGATCAGGGGGGTCATCTGGAGACCCAGTACTTC. It translates to CASSYDQGGHLETQYF.

V usage is TRBV27 and J usage is TRBJ2-1, with a possible D match to TRBD1 (6 bases). V was clipped by 6 bases and J by 1 base, with 13 bases between them. Germline CDR1 reads MNHEY; CDR2 reads SMNVEV (reference sequence). The CDR3 extends over 15 amino acids. The CDR3 nucleotides read TGTGCCAGCAGACCCACAGGGTTGTCCTACAATGAGCAGTTCTTC. It encodes CASRPTGLSYNEQFF.

In its sample, this clone was seen once. The chain has TRBV6-5 and TRBJ2-7; D may be TRBD2 (6 bases). Per germline, CDR1 MNHEY and CDR2 SVGAGI. This CDR3 has 14 amino acids. Trimming stripped 7 bases from V and 2 bases from J, with 15 bases between. The CDR3 region is CASTRRGSPYEQYF. The CDR3 nucleotides are TGTGCCAGCACCAGACGGGGGAGCCCCTACGAGCAGTACTTC.

This chain connects TRBV21-1 to TRBJ2-1; the table's D call of TRBD2 was not tested on the DNA. TRBV21-1 is labeled a pseudogene. CDR3 length: 17 residues. The chain's CDR3 is CASSKEVKRPRRGEQFF. The CDR3 DNA follows: TGTGCCAGCAGCAAAGAAGTCAAGCGCCCGAGGCGGGGGGAGCAGTTCTTC.

CDR3: CASSPETGEQFF. For the CDR3, the DNA is TGTGCCAGCAGTCCTGAGACGGGGGAGCAGTTCTTC. The chain is built from TRBV7-3 and TRBJ2-1; D is possibly TRBD2 (5 bases). V lost 6 bases and J lost 10, with 13 bases in between. Germline assignment: CDR1 SGHTA and CDR2 FQGTGA. The CDR3 totals 12 residues.

The rearrangement links TRBV9 to TRBJ2-1, with D tentatively TRBD1 (5 bases). Trimming removed 4 bases at V and 5 bases at J, with 19 bases between. Germline V lookup: CDR1 SGDLS, CDR2 YYNGEE. This CDR3 region has 16 residues. The CDR3 nucleotides are TGTGCCAGCAGCAGCGCCTTGGGGCCGTATAACAATGAGCAGTTCTTC. Translation gives CASSSALGPYNNEQFF.

The sample holds a few counts of this clone. The rearrangement joins TRBV7-2 to TRBJ1-1; the D gene is possibly TRBD1 (5 bases). In germline, CDR1 is SGHTA, CDR2 FQGNSA. With 3 bases removed from V and 0 bases from J, the gap between germline ends came to 8 bases. CDR3 length equals 14 residues. Written as DNA, the CDR3 is TGTGCCAGCAGCTTCAACAGGATGAACACTGAAGCTTTCTTT. As protein: CASSFNRMNTEAFF.

The V call is TRBV7-2, the J call TRBJ2-5, with D possibly TRBD1 on 6 matching bases. CDR1 and CDR2 from the germline V gene are SGHTA and FQGNSA. The CDR3 loop spans 17 amino acids. The ends were cut back, 5 bases at V and 4 bases at J, with 23 bases in the middle. CDR3 region: CASSPVGAWGRRETQYF. The CDR3 DNA reads TGTGCCAGCAGCCCCGTGGGTGCCTGGGGGCGGCGAGAGACCCAGTACTTC.

This chain links TRBV3-1 (or the pseudogene TRBV3-2) with TRBJ1-2; 12 bases map to TRBD1. The CDR3 extends over 15 amino acids. V lost 5 bases to trimming and J lost 4 bases; unmatched junction nucleotides: 5. CDR1 and CDR2 from the germline V gene are LGHDT and YNNKEL (reference sequence). The CDR3 spells CASSTRDRGLYGYTF. The CDR3 nucleotides are TGTGCCAGCAGCACCCGGGACAGGGGGCTCTATGGCTACACCTTC.

This chain's CDR3 is CSAKTDVYGYTF. Here the CDR3 DNA reads TGCAGCGCAAAGACAGACGTCTATGGCTACACCTTC. The chain employs TRBV29-1 and TRBJ1-2; TRBD1 is a possible D gene (5 bases). V gave up 7 bases and J gave up 4 bases, with 13 bases separating them. The CDR3 runs 12 residues. The germline V gene encodes CDR1 SQVTM and CDR2 ANQGSEA.

The rearrangement joins TRBV24-1 to TRBJ2-3, with D maybe TRBD1 (6 bases). The germline V gene has CDR1 KGHDR and CDR2 SFDVKD. V was clipped by 4 bases and J by 9 bases, with 13 bases between them. CDR3 length equals 13 residues. The CDR3 nucleotides are TGTGCCACCAGTGACCCAAACAGGGACACGCAGTATTTT. Its translation is CATSDPNRDTQYF.

The genes are TRBV30 and TRBJ1-1, with 7 positions matching TRBD1. Trimming removed 3 bases from V and 7 bases from J; junction bases left unmatched: 8. Germline lookup yields CDR1 GTSNPN and CDR2 SVGIG (reference sequence). This CDR3 has 13 amino acids. The CDR3 nucleotides read TGTGCCTGGAGCCACCCGAGACAGGGTGAAGCTTTCTTT. Amino acid sequence: CAWSHPRQGEAFF.

This clone was recorded only once. The chain uses TRBV19 and TRBJ2-7; possible D gene TRBD2, 6 bases. CDR1 is LNHDA, CDR2 SQIVND, per germline (reference sequence). The CDR3 totals 16 residues. V lost 4 bases, J lost 2 bases, and 18 bases lay in between. The DNA of the CDR3 is TGTGCCAGTAGTACGCAGGGAGGAGGGACGGCCTACGAGCAGTACTTC. Amino acid sequence: CASSTQGGGTAYEQYF.

The chain has TRBV29-1 and TRBJ2-1; the match to TRBD2 covers 15 bases. This CDR3 comprises 19 residues. The germline gives CDR1 SQVTM, CDR2 ANQGSEA. V shed 7 bases, J shed 5 bases, and the junction held 18 bases outside the gene matches. CDR3 in DNA: TGCAGCGCCCGGAGAGGGAGGGGACTAGCGGGGGGCCAAGACAATGAGCAGTTCTTC. Protein product: CSARRGRGLAGGQDNEQFF.

V and J are TRBV28 and TRBJ2-1; 9 nucleotides align to TRBD1. V shed 6 bases and J 16 bases; nucleotides not matched to a gene: 7. The CDR3 consists of 11 residues. Germline V gene data show CDR1 as MDHEN and CDR2 as SYDVKM. CDR3 DNA sequence: TGTGCCAGCAGGGACCGGGACAGGGCCTTCTTC. This codes for CASRDRDRAFF.